This T cell receptor beta chain was found in a study of blood T cell repertoires in COVID-19. Study-wide context: T cells, B-cell-depleted T cells, or PBMCs supplied cDNA or gDNA.

Germline assignment: CDR1 SSHAT and CDR2 FNYEAQ (reference sequence). This CDR3 comprises 14 residues. This clone was detected only once. The junction and the germline gene differ at one end; a read error may be behind it. Libraries were prepared by immunoSEQ multiplex PCR; TCRdb keeps only in-frame clonotypes and omits some of them. The data contain fewer than 250,000 clones, around four fifths of them singletons. This receptor was taken from an older woman with active or convalescent COVID-19. Sequencing was carried out using peripheral blood. The gene calls are TRBV7-7 and TRBJ2-1, with TRBD1 identical over 7 bases. In DNA, the CDR3 is TGTGCTAGCAGCCTTACTTATACAGGGGATGAGCAGTTCTTC. This codes for CASSLTYTGDEQFF.